This TCR beta chain was found in a study of early T cells in non-severe SARS-CoV-2 infection. TCRdb fed the 5' RACE reads into MiXCR, producing one record per CDR3 protein. The sample records 35,000 to 40,000 distinct CDR3 sequences, about 5% being singletons. The sequenced sample consisted of whole blood. The TCR sequence derives from an adult who was a healthcare worker with PCR-confirmed SARS-CoV-2 infection or an uninfected control (not recorded which).

Here the CDR3 DNA reads TGTGCCAGCAGTTTGACCGGGACTAGAGGCTACGAGCAGTACTTC. Protein product: CASSLTGTRGYEQYF. This chain joins TRBV27 and TRBJ2-7; 8 bases are a match to TRBD2. J was trimmed by 3 bases and V by 3 bases; bases with no gene match: 7. Germline loops: CDR1 MNHEY, CDR2 SMNVEV (reference sequence). The CDR3 contains 15 residues.